Presented here are 21 T cell receptor beta chains from one specimen sequenced in a study of CD8 T cells in Susac syndrome. When the RNA was reverse transcribed, random hexamers were used with an input of roughly 0.5 to 1 ug. Using its own MiXCR run on the immunoSEQ multiplex PCR reads, TCRdb lists one record per CDR3 protein. Here the sample spans 150,000 to 250,000 distinct CDR3 sequences, roughly 96% being singletons. Sequenced sample: CD4+ T cells from PBMCs. The receptors were sampled from a human donor with multiple sclerosis.

The chain combines TRBV2 with TRBJ2-3; D is perhaps TRBD2 (6 bases). Germline V gene lookup returns CDR1 SNHLY and CDR2 FYNNEI. Trimming removed 3 bases at V and 4 bases at J, with 20 bases between. The CDR3 runs 17 residues. The CDR3 protein is CASSDWVSRGASDTQYF. The CDR3 bases are TGTGCCAGCAGTGATTGGGTCTCTCGCGGGGCTTCAGATACGCAGTATTTT.

J is TRBJ2-2 and V is TRBV2; the match to TRBD2 covers 10 bases. This CDR3 is 15 amino acids long. CDR1 and CDR2 (germline): SNHLY, FYNNEI. Trimming removed 6 bases from V and 7 bases from J; junction bases left unmatched: 8. The CDR3 region has the DNA TGTGCCAGCAGATACCTAGCGGGGGAAATCGGGGAGCTGTTTTTT. It yields the protein CASRYLAGEIGELFF.

The chain has TRBV20-1 and TRBJ2-1; a possible D gene is TRBD1 (6 bases). CDR1 DFQATT and CDR2 SNEGSKA come from the germline V gene (reference sequence). V lost 1 base to trimming and J lost 0 bases, with 10 bases between them. The length of the CDR3 is 15 residues. CDR3 sequence reads: CSARVTGSSYNEQFF. CDR3 nucleotides: TGCAGTGCTAGAGTTACAGGGAGCTCCTACAATGAGCAGTTCTTC.

V is TRBV19 and J is TRBJ2-1, with D perhaps TRBD2 (5 bases). The CDR3 sequence is 16 residues long. Trimming pared 3 bases from V and 6 bases from J, leaving 18 bases between. The germline CDR1 and CDR2 sequences are LNHDA and SQIVND (reference sequence). CDR3: CASSIRTPTKSNEQFF. The CDR3 bases are TGTGCCAGTAGTATTCGGACTCCCACGAAGTCCAATGAGCAGTTCTTC.

The chain carries TRBV20-1 and TRBJ1-6; D is unresolved. The germline V gene has CDR1 DFQATT and CDR2 SNEGSKA (reference sequence). The CDR3 covers 14 residues. V was pared by 0 bases and J by 10 bases, with 13 bases between. CDR3 nucleotides: TGCAGTGCTAGAGATCGGCGGGGAGACTCACCCCTCCACTTT. As protein: CSARDRRGDSPLHF.

The V and J genes are TRBV12-3 or TRBV12-4 and TRBJ2-2; 8 bases are a match to TRBD1. Unmatched junction bases numbered 9, after V lost 0 bases and J lost 3 bases. The CDR3 runs to 18 residues. The CDR3 loop reads CASSLADRVNLHTGELFF. DNA for the CDR3: TGTGCCAGCAGTTTAGCGGACAGGGTAAATCTTCACACCGGGGAGCTGTTTTTT.

The chain joins TRBV7-8 to TRBJ2-7; D uncertain. CDR3 length: 13 residues. Per germline, CDR1 SGHVS and CDR2 FQNEAQ. With 0 bases removed from V and 7 bases from J, the gap between germline ends came to 10 bases. CDR3 loop: CASSLARDMEQYF. CDR3 nucleotides: TGTGCCAGCAGCTTAGCTAGGGATATGGAGCAGTACTTC.

The chain employs TRBV29-1 and TRBJ2-5; the match to TRBD1 covers 12 bases. The CDR3 covers 15 residues. The J segment lost 7 bases and the V segment lost 6 bases, leaving 12 bases of the junction unmatched. Germline loops: CDR1 SQVTM, CDR2 ANQGSEA. In DNA, the CDR3 is TGCAGCGTAGAACCGGGACAGGGGGCTTGGGGGACCCAGTACTTC. This codes for CSVEPGQGAWGTQYF. Full variable domain (outside the CDR3, taken from reference TRBV29-1 and TRBJ2-5): SAVISQKPSRDICQRGTSLTIQCQVDSQVTMMFWYRQQPGQSLTLIATANQGSEATYESGFVIDKFPISRPNLTFSTLTVSNMSPEDSSIYLCSVEPGQGAWGTQYFGPGTRLLVL.

The rearrangement uses TRBV7-9 and TRBJ1-1, with 7 bases matching TRBD1. Trimming removed 4 bases from V and 5 bases from J; junction bases left unmatched: 7. Germline loops: CDR1 SEHNR, CDR2 FQNEAQ (reference sequence). This CDR3 region has 14 residues. The CDR3 DNA follows: TGTGCCAGCAGCTCGTCAGGGGGTATAACTGAAGCTTTCTTT. Protein sequence: CASSSSGGITEAFF.

This clonotype was seen once. This sequence joins TRBV5-1 and TRBJ2-6, with D tentatively TRBD1 (5 bases). The V end was cut by 3 bases, the J end by 1 base, with 8 bases between. The CDR3 has 15 residues. Germline-derived CDR1 and CDR2 are SGHRS and YFSETQ. The CDR3 spells CASSWQGSGANVLTF. In DNA, the CDR3 is TGCGCCAGCAGCTGGCAGGGTTCTGGGGCCAACGTCCTGACTTTC.

The CDR3 loop is CASSQQQGGTDTQYF. In DNA, the CDR3 is TGTGCCAGCAGTCAACAACAGGGGGGCACAGATACGCAGTATTTT. The rearrangement uses TRBV28 and TRBJ2-3; TRBD1 matches 8 bases. The CDR3 is 15 residues long. Germline V gene data show CDR1 as MDHEN and CDR2 as SYDVKM. With V trimmed by 5 bases and J by 1 base, 5 bases remained unmatched.

The chain links TRBV20-1 to TRBJ2-1; possible D gene TRBD2, 5 bases. Germline lookup yields CDR1 DFQATT and CDR2 SNEGSKA (reference sequence). Deletions cut 5 bases from V and 1 base from J, with 9 bases between. The CDR3 loop spans 13 amino acids. The CDR3 reads CSAGLLSYNEQFF. The CDR3 region has the DNA TGCAGTGCTGGACTTTTATCCTACAATGAGCAGTTCTTC.

V gene TRBV14 combines with J gene TRBJ2-1; D is perhaps TRBD2 (5 bases). The CDR3 is made up of 16 amino acids. Germline V CDR1 and CDR2: SGHDN, FVKESK. With 4 bases removed from V and 0 bases from J, the gap between germline ends came to 13 bases. In DNA, the CDR3 is TGTGCCAGCAGCCTCAAGAGGGTGAGCTCCTACAATGAGCAGTTCTTC. It encodes CASSLKRVSSYNEQFF.

The chain recombines TRBV20-1 with TRBJ2-2, with a tentative D call TRBD2 (6 bases). From germline, CDR1 is DFQATT and CDR2 SNEGSKA (reference sequence). V dropped 3 bases and J dropped 5 bases, with 13 bases sitting between them. This CDR3 contains 14 residues. The CDR3: CSASDSLATGELFF. The CDR3 DNA is TGCAGTGCTAGCGATTCACTAGCAACCGGGGAGCTGTTTTTT.

V gene TRBV15 combines with J gene TRBJ2-7; D is tentatively TRBD1 or TRBD2 (6 bases each). CDR1 LNHNV and CDR2 YYDKDF come from the germline V gene (reference sequence). V gave up 0 bases and J gave up 3 bases, with 9 bases separating them. This CDR3 region has 14 residues. CDR3 bases: TGTGCCACCAGCAGAGATGGGGGGCTCTACGAGCAGTACTTC. Protein: CATSRDGGLYEQYF.

The chain uses TRBV20-1 and TRBJ2-1; 14 bases align to TRBD2. The V segment lost 2 bases and the J segment 15 bases; nucleotides outside the gene matches: 9. The CDR3 is 14 residues long. Germline assignment: CDR1 DFQATT and CDR2 SNEGSKA (reference sequence). In nucleotides, the CDR3 is TGCAGTGCTAGATCGGGACTAGCGGGGGCTTGGGGGTTCTTC. This translates into CSARSGLAGAWGFF.

The gene calls are TRBV29-1 and TRBJ2-5; no reliable D call. The CDR3 is 12 amino acids. V lost 7 bases, J lost 9 bases, and 18 bases lay in between. Per the germline V gene, CDR1 is SQVTM and CDR2 is ANQGSEA. CDR3 bases: TGCAGCGCCGGTCGGGCGGAGTCGGCCCAGTACTTC. Its translation: CSAGRAESAQYF.

The V call is TRBV3-1, the J call TRBJ2-3, with D perhaps matching TRBD2 (5 bases). Germline assignment: CDR1 LGHDT and CDR2 YNNKEL (reference sequence). With 1 base removed from V and 8 bases from J, the gap between germline ends came to 13 bases. The length of the CDR3 is 14 residues. The CDR3 DNA follows: TGTGCCAGCAGCCAAGTGGTAAGCGGAGGTACGCAGTATTTT. Its protein product is CASSQVVSGGTQYF.

The genes are TRBV20-1 and TRBJ2-5; no clear D. There are 14 residues in the CDR3. Germline V gene lookup returns CDR1 DFQATT and CDR2 SNEGSKA (reference sequence). Trimming took off 1 base at V and 1 base at J, with 10 bases between the two ends. This CDR3 is CSARGTRAQETQYF. CDR3 coding DNA: TGCAGTGCTAGAGGTACCCGGGCCCAAGAGACCCAGTACTTC.

The chain carries TRBV24-1 and TRBJ2-1; 7 nucleotides align to TRBD1. CDR3 length: 15 amino acids. V dropped 4 bases and J dropped 7; count of bases not matched to a gene: 9. The V gene's germline CDR1 is KGHDR and CDR2 SFDVKD. The CDR3 DNA follows: TGTGCCACCAGTGACCCATCAACAGGGGAAAATGAGCAGTTCTTC. Residues: CATSDPSTGENEQFF.

The chain is built from TRBV2 and TRBJ2-6; D is unclear. The CDR3 contains 15 residues. Germline V gene sequence: CDR1 SNHLY, CDR2 FYNNEI. Here the CDR3 DNA reads TGTGTCACCGGAAACAGCCCGGGCGGGGCCAACGTCCTGACTTTC. Amino acids: CVTGNSPGGANVLTF.